Following are 17 T cell receptor beta chains from one sample sequenced in a study of T cells in Graves' hyperthyroidism and ophthalmopathy. Amplification of TCR beta CDR3 regions used RNA as the template. HTBI primers drove first-round RT-PCR of the TCR CDR3. TCRdb independently ran MiXCR on the multiplex PCR reads; one entry per CDR3 protein. The sample holds about 560,000 distinct CDR3 sequences, 15% to 19% seen once. Sequenced material: blood. The receptor source for this set is a woman in her twenties or thirties with Graves' hyperthyroidism.

V and J are TRBV10-1 and TRBJ2-2; a weak D match, TRBD2 (5 bases). The length of the CDR3 is 14 residues. V lost 3 bases, J lost 5 bases, and 10 bases lay in between. Germline lookup yields CDR1 WNHNN and CDR2 SYGVQD (reference sequence). CDR3 residues: CASSDYEGTGELFF. DNA for the CDR3: TGCGCCAGCAGTGATTATGAGGGAACCGGGGAGCTGTTTTTT.

The chain combines TRBV20-1 with TRBJ2-7; the D gene could be TRBD1 or TRBD2 (5 bases each). Germline-derived CDR1 and CDR2 are DFQATT and SNEGSKA (reference sequence). This CDR3 has 14 residues. V was cut by 3 bases and J by 0 bases, with 12 bases left in between. The CDR3 sequence: CSASRAGSSYEQYF. Written as DNA, the CDR3 is TGCAGTGCTAGCAGAGCAGGGAGCTCCTACGAGCAGTACTTC.

This clonotype was detected ten times or more. This CDR3 reads CASSFPTGELFF. In DNA form, the CDR3 reads TGTGCCAGCAGTTTTCCTACCGGGGAGCTGTTTTTT. This chain uses TRBV27 with TRBJ2-2, with D uncertain. The CDR3 consists of 12 residues. In germline, CDR1 is MNHEY, CDR2 SMNVEV (reference sequence). The germline V and J ends were trimmed by 3 bases and 5 bases, with 4 bases remaining between them.

This clonotype was picked up many times. The chain combines TRBV27 with TRBJ2-1, with D possibly being TRBD2 (7 bases). The germline V gene has CDR1 MNHEY and CDR2 SMNVEV (reference sequence). The ends were cut back, 1 base at V and 9 bases at J, with 16 bases in the middle. The CDR3 extends over 15 amino acids. Here the CDR3 DNA reads TGTGCCAGCAGTTTATTGTGGGAGGGGGGAGGTGAGCAGTTCTTC. Amino acid sequence: CASSLLWEGGGEQFF.

This clonotype was picked up many times. The chain's CDR3 is CSVVGTSPEETYEQYF. The CDR3, as DNA: TGCAGCGTTGTAGGGACTAGCCCGGAGGAGACGTACGAGCAGTACTTC. The chain has TRBV29-1 and TRBJ2-7; 9 nucleotides line up with TRBD2. The V gene end was trimmed by 4 bases and the J gene end by 4 bases; junction bases not matched to a gene: 14. Germline lookup yields CDR1 SQVTM and CDR2 ANQGSEA. The CDR3 consists of 16 residues.

This clonotype came up many times. The rearrangement uses TRBV30 and TRBJ2-1; D perhaps matches TRBD2 (5 bases). Between the trimmed V and J ends, which lost 2 bases and 1 base, there was a span of 9 bases. The CDR3 covers 14 residues. Germline CDR1 reads GTSNPN; CDR2 reads SVGIG (reference sequence). CDR3 sequence (DNA): TGTGCCTGGAGTCGTCTAGCTTCCTACAATGAGCAGTTCTTC. It codes for CAWSRLASYNEQFF.

This clonotype was picked up many times. This sequence joins TRBV20-1 and TRBJ2-4; 8 positions agree with TRBD2. Unmatched junction bases numbered 8, after V lost 3 bases and J lost 1 base. The CDR3 contains 16 residues. CDR1 is DFQATT and CDR2 is SNEGSKA in the germline V gene (reference sequence). The CDR3 sequence is CSARGAGGSAKNIQYF. Here the CDR3 DNA reads TGCAGTGCTAGGGGGGCGGGAGGTTCGGCCAAAAACATTCAGTACTTC.

This clonotype was counted ten times or more. This chain uses TRBV12-5 with TRBJ1-3; TRBD1 aligns across 7 bases. J was trimmed by 2 bases and V by 2 bases; bases with no gene match: 3. The germline V gene encodes CDR1 LGHNT and CDR2 FRNRAP. CDR3 length: 15 amino acids. CDR3 sequence reads: CASGLPGTAGNTIYF. CDR3 in DNA: TGTGCTAGTGGTTTGCCCGGGACAGCTGGAAACACCATATATTTT.

This clonotype was seen at least ten times. V usage is TRBV5-1 and J usage is TRBJ2-3, with TRBD1 matching 10 bases. The CDR3 spans 15 residues. With V trimmed by 4 bases and J by 4 bases, 6 bases remained unmatched. The germline V gene encodes CDR1 SGHRS and CDR2 YFSETQ. This CDR3 is CASSRGTGDADTQYF. The CDR3 coding sequence is TGCGCCAGCAGCCGCGGGACAGGGGATGCAGATACGCAGTATTTT.

There are a few counts of this clonotype. J is TRBJ1-2 and V is TRBV6-1; 7 bases align to TRBD1. The V gene end was trimmed by 5 bases and the J gene end by 4 bases; junction bases not matched to a gene: 10. Per the germline V gene, CDR1 is MNHNS and CDR2 is SASEGT. CDR3 size: 15 residues. CDR3 amino acids: CASSYAHRGGYGYTF. DNA of the CDR3: TGTGCCAGCAGTTACGCGCACAGGGGAGGCTATGGCTACACCTTC.

The chain has TRBV19 and TRBJ1-2; TRBD1 might be the D (6 bases). The CDR3 runs 16 residues. Germline CDR1 and CDR2: LNHDA and SQIVND (reference sequence). V was pared by 4 bases and J by 5 bases, with 20 bases between. CDR3 protein: CASSTSSTGIVYGYTF. CDR3 DNA: TGTGCCAGTAGTACCTCCTCTACAGGGATAGTGTATGGCTACACCTTC.

This clonotype occurred a few times. The chain combines TRBV5-1 with TRBJ1-4; D gene unclear. There are 13 residues in the CDR3. The germline V and J ends were trimmed by 6 bases and 5 bases, with 11 bases remaining between them. Germline assignment: CDR1 SGHRS and CDR2 YFSETQ. CDR3 in amino acids: CASTETGNEKLFF. For the CDR3, the DNA is TGCGCCAGCACCGAGACTGGAAATGAAAAACTGTTTTTT. The variable domain in full, with the rest retrieved from reference TRBV5-1 and TRBJ1-4, is KAGVTQTPRYLIKTRGQQVTLSCSPISGHRSVSWYQQTPGQGLQFLFEYFSETQRNKGNFPGRFSGRQFSNSRSEMNVSTLELGDSALYLCASTETGNEKLFFGSGTQLSVL.

There are a few counts of this clonotype. The chain joins TRBV27 to TRBJ2-1; D is undetermined. Germline-derived CDR1 and CDR2 are MNHEY and SMNVEV (reference sequence). The CDR3 runs 13 residues. The V end was cut by 1 base, the J end by 8 bases, with 9 bases between. The CDR3 bases are TGTGCCAGCAGTTTATGGTCCGGCGATGAGCAGTTCTTC. It translates to CASSLWSGDEQFF.

This chain joins TRBV6-5 and TRBJ1-6; D is undetermined. Germline V gene data show CDR1 as MNHEY and CDR2 as SVGAGI. Trimming cost V 0 bases and J 9 bases, with 12 bases left between them. This CDR3 is built from 15 residues. Here the CDR3 DNA reads TGTGCCAGCAGTTACTCTAACACCCGGACTTCACCCCTCCACTTT. It is translated as CASSYSNTRTSPLHF.

As to this clonotype: A much larger clone is a single base away; this may be a read error. Given the absence of the conserved phenylalanine or tryptophan at the CDR3 end, a read error is likely. The chain joins TRBV20-1 to TRBJ2-3, with 7 bases fitting TRBD1. V lost 6 bases to trimming and J lost 2 bases; unmatched junction nucleotides: 11. The CDR3 is 15 amino acids. In germline, CDR1 is DFQATT, CDR2 SNEGSKA (reference sequence). This CDR3 is CSATPLGTDTDTQYS. CDR3 in DNA: TGCAGTGCCACCCCTCTCGGGACAGACACAGATACGCAGTATTCT.

The chain has TRBV6-1 and TRBJ1-1; D may be TRBD1 (6 bases). Germline V gene data show CDR1 as MNHNS and CDR2 as SASEGT. With 10 bases removed from V and 3 bases from J, the gap between germline ends came to 18 bases. The CDR3 covers 14 residues. The CDR3 nucleotides read TGTGCCACCCTAACCGGGACACCCTACACTGAAGCTTTCTTT. The encoded protein is CATLTGTPYTEAFF.

This sequence joins TRBV28 and TRBJ1-3; no clear D. Germline V gene sequence: CDR1 MDHEN, CDR2 SYDVKM. Trimming removed 1 base from V and 1 base from J, with 23 bases in between. The CDR3 has 20 residues. The CDR3 sequence is CASSLSPDLIGIPSGNTIYF. CDR3 in DNA: TGTGCCAGCAGTTTATCCCCCGACCTCATCGGGATCCCTTCTGGAAACACCATATATTTT.